This TCR beta chain originates from a study of Ad26.COV2.S vaccination and SARS-CoV-2 variants. About the research overall: Of the COV1001 trial arms, the Ad26.COV2.S arm included the donor. Study-level findings and limits: Responses of T cells in total may have been underestimated by the TCR breadth and depth analyses. Non-spike TCR breadth showed similarity between vaccine and placebo recipients.

The treatment is: approximately 18 received Ad26.COV2.S at low or high dose, single or two shots; roughly five received placebo; per-sample allocation not given. Sample collection was performed on day 63 after the first vaccine or placebo injection. Within Boston, the person who donated was an adult of 18-55 years. Concerning this clone itself: What it binds is not known.

V was pared by 2 bases and J by 7 bases, with 13 bases of the junction left unmatched. The CDR3 runs 16 residues. In germline, CDR1 is MDHEN, CDR2 SYDVKM. Sequencing was performed with immunoSEQ multiplex PCR; in TCRdb, only in-frame clones are kept and a portion is missing. The sample gives approximately 480,000 clones, 87% of which show up once; about 13% is in the top ten. The source is a person between 18 and 65 years old who received the Ad26.COV2.S COVID-19 vaccine or a placebo. This chain uses TRBV28 with TRBJ2-7; TRBD1 aligns across 8 bases. Sample: peripheral blood, taken in a trial of Ad26.COV2.S vaccine versus placebo. CDR3 amino acids: CASSLIRQGQVREQYF. CDR3 in DNA: TGTGCCAGCAGTTTAATCAGACAGGGACAGGTTCGGGAGCAGTACTTC.